A selection of T cell receptor beta chains follows, all from one sample in a study of regulatory T cells in long-lasting Graves disease. TCRdb passed the multiplex PCR reads through MiXCR, listing each CDR3 protein once. The sample has over 500,000 distinct CDR3 sequences, about 16% seen once. This same sample was also taken into another study, of T cells in Graves' hyperthyroidism and ophthalmopathy.

Sequences were derived from peripheral blood mononuclear cells (PBMCs), sampled at new diagnosis, from a patient treated with antithyroid drugs. The source of these receptors is a man between 18 and 35 years old with Graves disease. Each CDR3 is given with its conserved first and last residue. The D gene is left open where the match is weak. Size is stated for part of the rows, as once, few or many counts, or as a class when the clone is expanded.

>.|many|15|TRBV28|TRBJ2-7
TGTGCCAGCAGTTTCGATCAAAATTTGAGGTACGAGCAGTACTTC
CASSFDQNLRYEQYF
>.|many|12|TRBV30|TRBJ2-7
TGTGCCTGGAGTAAAGAGATCGGGGAGCAGTACTTC
CAWSKEIGEQYF
>.|many|16|TRBV20-1|TRBJ2-1
TGCAGTGCTACTATACCAGACAGGTCTGGGGACAATGAGCAGTTCTTC
CSATIPDRSGDNEQFF
>.|few|13|TRBV14|TRBJ2-3
TGTGCCAGCAGCCCCTGGGGAGGAGATACGCAGTATTTT
CASSPWGGDTQYF
>.|.|15|TRBV11-2|TRBJ2-1
TGTGCCAGCAGCTTGGAACGGCCGGCCTACAATGAGCAGTTCTTC
CASSLERPAYNEQFF
>.|many|15|TRBV7-8|TRBJ2-5
TGTGCCAGCAGCTTAGGGGCGGCTAGTAAAGAGACCCAGTACTTC
CASSLGAASKETQYF
>TRBD1|.|14|TRBV9|TRBJ1-1
TGTGCCAGCAGCTCATGGACAGGGGAAACTGAAGCTTTCTTT
CASSSWTGETEAFF
>TRBD1|many|14|TRBV5-1|TRBJ1-2
TGCGCCAGCAGCCGGGCAGGGGGCGCAGATGGCTACACCTTC
CASSRAGGADGYTF
>TRBD2|many|14|TRBV5-1|TRBJ2-1
TGCGCCAGCAGCTCCCTAGCGGGAGAGAATGAGCAGTTCTTC
CASSSLAGENEQFF
>.|few|15|TRBV15|TRBJ2-7
TGTGCCACCAGCAGAGCGGACCGAGTCTCCTACGAGCAGTACTTC
CATSRADRVSYEQYF
>TRBD2|.|21|TRBV28|TRBJ2-2
TGTGCCAGCAGTTTATCCATTTCCGGACTAGCGGGAGGATCGAACACCGGGGAGCTGTTTTTT
CASSLSISGLAGGSNTGELFF
>TRBD2|many|14|TRBV20-1|TRBJ2-7
TGCAGTGCTAGAGATCTGGGGGAGGGCTACGAGCAGTACTTC
CSARDLGEGYEQYF
>TRBD1|few|16|TRBV12-5|TRBJ1-5
TGTGCTAGTGGTTTGGTTCAGGGGGCGGACAATCAGCCCCAGCATTTT
CASGLVQGADNQPQHF
>.|.|11|TRBV7-2|TRBJ2-5
TGTGCCAGCAGCAATCCGGGGACCCAGTACTTC
CASSNPGTQYF
>.|.|15|TRBV19|TRBJ2-7
TGTGCCAGTAGTATCGGAGGGGCTAAAACCTACGAGCAGTACTTC
CASSIGGAKTYEQYF
>.|.|15|TRBV7-9|TRBJ2-5
TGTGCCAGCAGCTTAGCCGGAGAAAGGGAGGAGACCCAGTACTTC
CASSLAGEREETQYF
>.|many|12|TRBV28|TRBJ2-7
TGTGCCAGCAGTGTAGGGTTTTACGAGCAGTACTTC
CASSVGFYEQYF
>.|many|13|TRBV29-1|TRBJ2-7
TGCAGCGTTGAAGCCCGACCCGGGTACGAGCAGTACTTC
CSVEARPGYEQYF
>.|.|14|TRBV5-1|TRBJ2-3
TGCGCCAGCAGCCCGCAGCCGGGGTTGGATACGCAGTATTTT
CASSPQPGLDTQYF
>TRBD2|many|13|TRBV3-1|TRBJ2-5
TGTGCCAGCAGCGGTAGCGGGAGAGAGACCCAGTACTTC
CASSGSGRETQYF
>.|.|11|TRBV20-1|TRBJ1-2
TGCAGTGCTCCACAAAACTATGGCTACACCTTC
CSAPQNYGYTF
>.|.|15|TRBV30|TRBJ2-2
TGTGCCTGGAGGACTAAGGACTACGCACCGGGGGAGCTGTTTTTT
CAWRTKDYAPGELFF
>TRBD1|many|13|TRBV29-1|TRBJ1-2
TGCAGCGTGCTCCGACAGGGCGGTTATGGCTACACCTTC
CSVLRQGGYGYTF
>TRBD2|few|16|TRBV9|TRBJ2-1
TGTGCCAGCAGCGGCTCGGGAAGCGGGAGACGGAATGAGCAGTTCTTC
CASSGSGSGRRNEQFF
>TRBD2|.|17|TRBV11-2|TRBJ2-1
TGTGCCAGCACAAAGAGGCTATCCGGGACTAGCCCCAATGAGCAGTTCTTC
CASTKRLSGTSPNEQFF
>TRBD1|few|18|TRBV28|TRBJ1-4
TGTGCCAGCAGTTTTAAAACCCAGGGGGCGCAGGCTAATGAAAAACTGTTTTTT
CASSFKTQGAQANEKLFF
>.|many|18|TRBV7-9|TRBJ2-3
TGTGCCAGCACCATATTTTGGGGCGCAGCGGAAAGCACAGATACGCAGTATTTT
CASTIFWGAAESTDTQYF
>TRBD1|many|14|TRBV6-1|TRBJ2-5
TGTGCCAGCAGCCCTGGGACAGCTCAAGAGACCCAGTACTTC
CASSPGTAQETQYF
>.|many|15|TRBV27|TRBJ1-6
TGTGCCAGCGGATACAGATCCCCATATAATTCACCCCTCCACTTT
CASGYRSPYNSPLHF
>.|.|14|TRBV29-1|TRBJ1-2
TGCAGCGTTGAAGAAAGGGAAGGTTTCTATGGCTACACCTTC
CSVEEREGFYGYTF
>.|.|14|TRBV11-2|TRBJ2-7
TGTGCCAGCAGCGCGGGACGCTTCTCCTACGAGCAGTACTTC
CASSAGRFSYEQYF
>TRBD1|many|15|TRBV7-8|TRBJ1-1
TGTGCCAGCAGCTTAGTCCAGGGGGTGAACACTGAAGCTTTCTTT
CASSLVQGVNTEAFF
>TRBD2|.|16|TRBV19|TRBJ2-2
TGTGCCAGTAGTATGTCTAGCGGGAGTGGCACCGGGGAGCTGTTTTTT
CASSMSSGSGTGELFF
>.|many|16|TRBV18|TRBJ1-4
TGTGCCAGCTCACCACCGGCCGGCGCAACTAATGAAAAACTGTTTTTT
CASSPPAGATNEKLFF
>.|many|13|TRBV30|TRBJ2-3
TGTGCCTGGAACATTGACCGGGGAGATACGCAGTATTTT
CAWNIDRGDTQYF
>TRBD2|few|14|TRBV19|TRBJ2-5
TGTGCCAGTAGTATGGCTAGCGGGAGAGAGACCCAGTACTTC
CASSMASGRETQYF
>TRBD1|many|14|TRBV11-2|TRBJ2-5
TGTGCCAGCAGCGTACCGGGACAGGGGAAGACCCAGTACTTC
CASSVPGQGKTQYF
>.|many|12|TRBV6-5|TRBJ2-7
TGTGCCAGCAGTTCACCCGTCTCTGAGCAGTACTTC
CASSSPVSEQYF
>TRBD1|.|15|TRBV10-3|TRBJ1-1
TGTGCCATCAAATCTACAGGGGGCGGCCCCACTGAAGCTTTCTTT
CAIKSTGGGPTEAFF
>.|many|14|TRBV29-1|TRBJ1-5
TGCAGCGTTGCGGGGGGCCGAAGCAATCAGCCCCAGCATTTT
CSVAGGRSNQPQHF
>TRBD2|few|15|TRBV11-2|TRBJ2-1
TGTGCCAGCAGCTTAGGGACTAGCGGCTACAATGAGCGGTTCTTC
CASSLGTSGYNERFF
>TRBD2|many|12|TRBV30|TRBJ2-1
TGTGCCTGGAGTGCACTAGCGGCCGAGCAGTTCTTC
CAWSALAAEQFF
>TRBD2|many|17|TRBV7-8|TRBJ2-5
TGTGCCAGCACCACCTCGGGGGCGGGAGGGCCGAAGGAGACCCAGTACTTC
CASTTSGAGGPKETQYF
>.|.|15|TRBV19|TRBJ2-2
TGTGCCAGTAGTAGGTCGGCAACGAACACCGGGAAGCTGTTTTTT
CASSRSATNTGKLFF
>.|.|16|TRBV25-1|TRBJ1-5
TGTGCCAGCAGTGAACGCAGAGTGTATAGCAATCAGCCCCAGCATTTT
CASSERRVYSNQPQHF
>.|many|14|TRBV6-9|TRBJ1-2
TGTGCCAGCAGTTACTTCGAGGCCCTCTATGGCTACACCTTC
CASSYFEALYGYTF
>TRBD1|few|15|TRBV24-1|TRBJ2-5
TGTGCCACCAGTGGGCCGCGGACAGGGATGGAGACCCAGTACTTC
CATSGPRTGMETQYF
>.|few|15|TRBV12-3/TRBV12-4|TRBJ1-5
TGTGCCAGCGGTCCAGTTCAAAATAGCAATCAGCCCCAGCATTTT
CASGPVQNSNQPQHF